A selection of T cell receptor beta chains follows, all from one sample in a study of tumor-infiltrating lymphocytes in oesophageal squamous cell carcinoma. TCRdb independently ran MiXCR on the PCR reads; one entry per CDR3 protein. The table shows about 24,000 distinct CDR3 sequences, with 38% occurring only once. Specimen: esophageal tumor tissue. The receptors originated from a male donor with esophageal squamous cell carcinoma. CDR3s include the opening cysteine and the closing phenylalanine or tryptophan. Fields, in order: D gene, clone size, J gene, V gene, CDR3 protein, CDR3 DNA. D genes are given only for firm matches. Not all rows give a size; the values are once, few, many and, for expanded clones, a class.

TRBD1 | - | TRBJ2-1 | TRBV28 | CASSFPKTGGAMNEQFF | TGTGCCAGCAGTTTCCCTAAGACAGGGGGCGCAATGAATGAGCAGTTCTTC
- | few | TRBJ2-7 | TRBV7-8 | CASSLSRRGGYEQYF | TGTGCCAGCAGCTTAAGTCGGAGGGGTGGCTACGAGCAGTACTTC
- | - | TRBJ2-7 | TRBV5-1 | CASSLRFDSPSSYEQYF | TGCGCCAGCAGCTTGCGATTCGACAGTCCGAGCTCCTACGAGCAGTACTTC
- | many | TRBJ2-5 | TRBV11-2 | CASSLSQGGTQYF | TGTGCCAGCAGCTTATCCCAAGGAGGGACCCAGTACTTC
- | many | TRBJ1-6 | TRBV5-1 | CASSQSGDNSPLHF | TGCGCCAGCAGTCAATCAGGGGATAATTCACCCCTCCACTTT
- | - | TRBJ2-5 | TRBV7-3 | CASSLQGSETQYF | TGTGCCAGCAGCTTACAGGGGTCAGAGACCCAGTACTTC
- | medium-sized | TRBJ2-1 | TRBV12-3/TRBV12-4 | CASNPVSPYNEQFF | TGTGCCAGCAACCCCGTGTCCCCCTACAATGAGCAGTTCTTC
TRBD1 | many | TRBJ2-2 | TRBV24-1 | CATRPSTGDTGELFF | TGTGCCACCAGGCCCTCCACAGGGGACACCGGGGAGCTGTTTTTT
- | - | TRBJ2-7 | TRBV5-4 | CASSLGQGPYEQYF | TGTGCCAGCAGCTTAGGGCAGGGGCCCTACGAGCAGTACTTC
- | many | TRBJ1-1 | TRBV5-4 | CASSSGGEAFF | TGTGCCAGTTCCTCCGGTGGGGAAGCTTTCTTT
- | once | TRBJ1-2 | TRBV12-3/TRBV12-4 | CASSLEPGYGYTF | TGTGCCAGCAGTTTAGAGCCGGGCTATGGCTACACCTTC
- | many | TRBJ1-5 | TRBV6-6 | CASSYSDARQPQHF | TGTGCCAGCAGTTACTCTGACGCTAGGCAGCCCCAGCATTTT
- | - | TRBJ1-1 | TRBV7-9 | CASSPARMNTEAFF | TGTGCCAGCAGCCCCGCCCGGATGAACACTGAAGCTTTCTTT
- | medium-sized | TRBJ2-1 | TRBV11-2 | CASSLDGGRTYNEQFF | TGTGCCAGCAGCTTAGATGGGGGACGGACCTACAATGAGCAGTTCTTC
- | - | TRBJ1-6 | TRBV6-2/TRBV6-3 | CASRIRDVSNSPLHF | TGTGCCAGCAGGATAAGGGACGTTTCTAATTCACCCCTCCACTTT
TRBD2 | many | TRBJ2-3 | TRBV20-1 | CSARDGWGYLAGEGWVTDTQYF | TGCAGTGCTAGAGATGGGTGGGGGTATCTAGCGGGAGAGGGCTGGGTCACAGATACGCAGTATTTT
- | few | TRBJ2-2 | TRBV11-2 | CASSVQGYTGELFF | TGTGCCAGCAGCGTGCAGGGTTACACCGGGGAGCTGTTTTTT
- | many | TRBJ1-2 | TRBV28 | CASSLQGRLNGYTF | TGTGCCAGCAGTTTACAGGGAAGATTAAATGGCTACACCTTC
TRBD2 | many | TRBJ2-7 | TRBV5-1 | CASSLATSGDEEQYF | TGCGCCAGCAGCTTGGCTACTAGCGGGGATGAGGAGCAGTACTTC
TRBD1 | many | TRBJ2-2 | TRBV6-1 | CASRNRGRTGELFF | TGTGCCAGCAGAAACAGGGGGCGGACCGGGGAGCTGTTTTTT
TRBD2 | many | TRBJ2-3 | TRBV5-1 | CASSLAGGTDTQYF | TGCGCCAGCAGCTTAGCGGGAGGCACAGATACGCAGTATTTT
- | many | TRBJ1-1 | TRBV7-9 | CASGTGPNTEAFF | TGTGCCAGCGGCACAGGACCGAACACTGAAGCTTTCTTT